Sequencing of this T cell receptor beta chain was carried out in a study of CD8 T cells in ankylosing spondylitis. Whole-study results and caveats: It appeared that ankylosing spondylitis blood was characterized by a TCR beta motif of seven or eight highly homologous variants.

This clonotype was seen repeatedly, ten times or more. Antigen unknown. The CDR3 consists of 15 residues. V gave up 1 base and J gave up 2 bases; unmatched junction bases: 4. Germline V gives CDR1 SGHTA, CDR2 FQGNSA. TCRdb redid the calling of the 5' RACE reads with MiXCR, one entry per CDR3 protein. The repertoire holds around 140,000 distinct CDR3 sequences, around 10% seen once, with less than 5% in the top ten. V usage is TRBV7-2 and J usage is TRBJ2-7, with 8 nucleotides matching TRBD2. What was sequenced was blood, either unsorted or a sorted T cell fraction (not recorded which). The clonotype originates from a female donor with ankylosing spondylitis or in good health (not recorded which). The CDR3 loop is CASSLDSAGAYEQYF. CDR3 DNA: TGTGCCAGCAGCTTAGACTCAGCGGGGGCCTACGAGCAGTACTTC.